A selection of T cell receptor beta chains follows, all from one sample in a study of blood T cell repertoires in COVID-19. Here immunoSEQ multiplex PCR was the method, and the copy in TCRdb shows in-frame clones only, minus some. The data contain roughly 670,000 clones, around 90% of them singletons. The sample was peripheral blood. The receptors originated from a young woman with acute or convalescent COVID-19. CDR3s include the opening cysteine and the closing phenylalanine or tryptophan. D genes are given only for firm matches. Some rows mark clone size as missing; the rest say once, few, many or name a class of expanded clone.

clone_size	v_call	d_call	j_call	cdr3_aa	cdr3_nt
-	TRBV30	-	TRBJ1-2	CAWSVAAYGYTF	TGTGCCTGGAGTGTGGCAGCGTATGGCTACACCTTC
-	TRBV12-5	-	TRBJ2-3	CASGTGGLLTDTQYF	TGTGCTAGTGGTACCGGCGGGCTGCTCACAGATACGCAGTATTTT
-	TRBV29-1	TRBD1	TRBJ2-7	CSVFNRGSGEQYF	TGCAGCGTATTCAACAGGGGGAGTGGCGAGCAGTACTTC
-	TRBV6-5	-	TRBJ2-1	CASSLRGSDYNEQFF	TGTGCCAGCAGTCTACGGGGATCCGATTACAATGAGCAGTTCTTC
-	TRBV5-1	-	TRBJ2-1	CASSWAEGFRTYNEQFF	TGCGCCAGCAGCTGGGCGGAGGGATTCAGAACCTACAATGAGCAGTTCTTC
-	TRBV6-2/TRBV6-3	TRBD1	TRBJ2-7	CASSYSGDSYEQYF	TGTGCCAGCAGTTACTCGGGGGACAGCTACGAGCAGTACTTC
few	TRBV6-1	TRBD1	TRBJ1-1	CASSEGQALNTEAFF	TGTGCCAGCAGTGAGGGACAGGCTCTGAACACTGAAGCTTTCTTT
-	TRBV19	-	TRBJ2-6	CASSGLSFGANVLTF	TGTGCCAGTAGTGGACTATCGTTTGGGGCCAACGTCCTGACTTTC
-	TRBV29-1	TRBD1	TRBJ1-2	CSVEEPLRDRVLYGYTF	TGCAGCGTTGAAGAGCCACTCAGGGACAGGGTGCTCTATGGCTACACCTTC
-	TRBV9	-	TRBJ1-2	CASSVREPRVGYTF	TGTGCCAGCAGCGTTCGGGAACCGAGGGTTGGCTACACCTTC
-	TRBV3-1/TRBV3-2	-	TRBJ1-3	CASSREAFLVSGNTIYF	TGTGCCAGCAGCCGAGAAGCCTTCCTGGTCTCTGGAAACACCATATATTTT
-	TRBV19	TRBD1	TRBJ1-2	CASSTYPPTGGHYGYTF	TGTGCCAGTAGTACTTACCCTCCCACAGGGGGACACTATGGCTACACCTTC
-	TRBV5-1	-	TRBJ1-3	CASSGAGLGNTIYF	TGCGCCAGCAGCGGAGCCGGCCTGGGAAACACCATATATTTT
once	TRBV10-2	TRBD1	TRBJ1-1	CASSLTGEAFF	TGCGCCAGCAGCCTGACAGGGGAGGCTTTCTTT
-	TRBV9	TRBD2	TRBJ2-1	CASSVRTSGGNEQFF	TGTGCCAGCAGCGTACGGACTAGCGGTGGTAATGAGCAGTTCTTC
-	TRBV19	-	TRBJ1-6	CASSMSGSPLHF	TGTGCCAGTAGTATGTCTGGCTCACCCCTCCACTTT
few	TRBV5-6	-	TRBJ1-5	CASSLQGRGNQPQHF	TGTGCCAGCAGCTTGCAGGGTAGGGGAAATCAGCCCCAGCATTTT
once	TRBV4-1	-	TRBJ2-1	CASSRKTDSSYNEQFF	TGCGCCAGCAGCCGAAAGACAGACAGCTCCTACAATGAGCAGTTCTTC
once	TRBV7-2	-	TRBJ1-2	CASSLGGQGSTGYTF	TGTGCCAGCAGCTTAGGGGGGCAGGGGAGTACTGGCTACACCTTC
few	TRBV4-1	-	TRBJ1-1	CASSQASGVTEAFF	TGCGCCAGCAGCCAAGCATCCGGTGTCACTGAAGCTTTCTTT
-	TRBV4-3	-	TRBJ2-3	CASSQEGQSTDTQYF	TGCGCCAGCAGCCAAGAAGGACAGAGCACAGATACGCAGTATTTT
-	TRBV7-3	TRBD1	TRBJ2-1	CASSRDRGYNEQFF	TGTGCCAGCAGCCGGGACAGGGGATACAATGAGCAGTTCTTC
-	TRBV27	-	TRBJ1-6	CASSGYPRYGVLGSPLHF	TGTGCCAGCAGTGGATATCCGCGCTACGGGGTACTCGGGTCACCCCTCCACTTT
-	TRBV5-1	-	TRBJ1-4	CASSPQPRSATNEKLFF	TGCGCCAGCAGCCCCCAACCCAGGTCTGCAACTAATGAAAAACTGTTTTTT
-	TRBV19	-	TRBJ1-5	CASSIQEGQPQHF	TGTGCCAGTAGTATTCAGGAGGGTCAGCCCCAGCATTTT
-	TRBV19	-	TRBJ1-1	CASYLSEHSTEEAFF	TGTGCCAGTTATTTATCCGAGCACTCGACGGAGGAAGCTTTCTTT
once	TRBV6-5	TRBD1	TRBJ1-1	CASSYRPQGVNTEAFF	TGTGCCAGCAGTTACCGGCCACAGGGGGTGAACACTGAAGCTTTCTTT
-	TRBV30	TRBD2	TRBJ2-5	CAWNLAEETQYF	TGTGCCTGGAACCTAGCGGAAGAGACCCAGTACTTC
-	TRBV2	TRBD2	TRBJ2-1	CASSGRMPDSEQFF	TGTGCCAGCAGCGGGAGGATGCCCGATAGTGAGCAGTTCTTC
-	TRBV6-6	TRBD1	TRBJ2-1	CASSLRGRSRLVNEQFF	TGTGCCAGCAGTCTAAGGGGGCGTTCGCGGTTGGTAAATGAGCAGTTCTTC
few	TRBV9	-	TRBJ2-2	CASSPGGARVTGELFF	TGTGCCAGCAGCCCGGGCGGGGCGCGCGTCACCGGGGAGCTGTTTTTT
-	TRBV18	TRBD1	TRBJ2-7	CASSPPAGTGGAPRYF	TGTGCCAGCTCACCGCCGGCCGGGACAGGGGGCGCCCCGAGGTACTTC
-	TRBV12-3/TRBV12-4	TRBD2	TRBJ2-7	CASSFWRGIEQYF	TGTGCCAGCAGTTTTTGGCGGGGGATCGAGCAGTACTTC
-	TRBV28	-	TRBJ1-4	CASIPAFVVGEKLFF	TGTGCCAGCATCCCCGCCTTTGTCGTCGGTGAAAAACTGTTTTTT
-	TRBV30	-	TRBJ2-6	CACREWGGSGANVLTF	TGTGCCTGCCGTGAATGGGGAGGATCTGGGGCCAACGTCCTGACTTTC